This note documents a single T cell receptor delta chain sequence. The TCRdb protein, from a much larger clone, departs from this DNA's translation at residue 17, likely by read error; the protein shown derives from the DNA. TCRdb processed the RT-PCR reads again with the CATT caller. The sample contains 350 to 450 delta-chain clones, about a fifth of which appear only once. This specimen comes from a study of gamma-delta T cells after stem cell transplantation. V lost 0 bases to trimming and J lost 1 base; unmatched junction nucleotides: 25. This CDR3 has 24 residues. Germline CDR1 reads TSWWSYY; CDR2 reads QGS.

This chain connects TRDV1 to TRDJ1, with 11 bases that match TRDD3. The clonotype was recovered from a human donor. It is not recorded whose cells these are; they may come from a transplant donor. The sequenced sample consisted of gamma-delta T cells. The CDR3: CALGELGMFPSRYWGICGTDKLIF. CDR3 sequence (DNA): TGTGCTCTTGGGGAACTAGGAATGTTTCCGTCTCGGTACTGGGGGATATGCGGCACCGATAAACTCATCTTT.